These 20 T cell receptor beta chains came from one sample sequenced in a study of cytomegalovirus exposure and HLA in healthy donors. PCR primers comprised 60 Vbeta and 13 Jbeta primers. Here immunoSEQ multiplex PCR was the method, and the copy in TCRdb shows in-frame clones only, minus some. The table records approximately 150,000 clones, about 72% of them present only once. Sequencing was performed on PBMCs. The receptors here all came from a man aged 55 to 70 in good health and CMV-seronegative.

This chain links TRBV11-2 with TRBJ2-6; 9 nucleotides match TRBD1. The CDR3 contains 18 residues. Germline lookup yields CDR1 SGHAT and CDR2 FQNNGV. V shed 1 base, J shed 3 bases, and the junction held 7 bases outside the gene matches. CDR3 coding DNA: TGTGCCAGCAGCTTAGTGGACAGGGGTGCCTATGGGGCCAACGTCCTGACTTTC. Translation gives CASSLVDRGAYGANVLTF.

In regard to this clone: Within the sample, other DNA sequences also encode this same CDR3. V usage is TRBV6-5 and J usage is TRBJ2-7; the match to TRBD1 covers 7 bases. Germline CDR1 reads MNHEY; CDR2 reads SVGAGI. The V and J ends lost 0 bases and 2 bases, in that order; junction bases with no gene match: 1. The CDR3 consists of 14 residues. CDR3 sequence (DNA): TGTGCCAGCAGTTACTCACAGGGGCCCTACGAGCAGTACTTC. Translation: CASSYSQGPYEQYF.

CDR3: CSVENSFYEQYF. CDR3 DNA sequence: TGCAGCGTTGAGAACAGTTTCTACGAGCAGTACTTC. The chain links TRBV29-1 to TRBJ2-7; D gene unclear. V dropped 3 bases and J dropped 3 bases, with 9 bases sitting between them. Germline V gene sequence: CDR1 SQVTM, CDR2 ANQGSEA. This CDR3 region has 12 residues.

CDR3 in amino acids: CASSRDSPTDTQYF. As DNA, the CDR3 is TGCGCCAGCAGCCGGGACAGTCCCACAGATACGCAGTATTTT. The rearrangement links TRBV10-1 to TRBJ2-3, with 7 bases fitting TRBD1. The V and J ends lost 6 bases and 2 bases, in that order; junction bases with no gene match: 5. Germline CDR1 reads WNHNN; CDR2 reads SYGVQD (reference sequence). The CDR3 has 14 amino acids.

This chain links TRBV7-8 with TRBJ1-2, with D perhaps matching TRBD1 (6 bases). CDR1 and CDR2 from the germline V gene are SGHVS and FQNEAQ. V lost 4 bases to trimming and J lost 0 bases, with 15 bases between them. The CDR3 spans 16 residues. CDR3 sequence (DNA): TGTGCCAGCAGCTCTTATGGGGGGGCTCCTAACTATGGCTACACCTTC. Translated: CASSSYGGAPNYGYTF. Full variable domain (remainder filled in from reference TRBV7-8 and TRBJ1-2): GAGVSQSPRYKVAKRGQDVALRCDPISGHVSLFWYQQALGQGPEFLTYFQNEAQLDKSGLPSDRFFAERPEGSVSTLKIQRTQQEDSAVYLCASSSYGGAPNYGYTFGSGTRLTVV.

The chain employs TRBV4-2 and TRBJ2-7, with D perhaps TRBD2 (6 bases). The V gene's germline CDR1 is LGHNA and CDR2 YNFKEQ. This CDR3 is built from 17 residues. Trimming stripped 1 base from V and 2 bases from J, with 18 bases between. As DNA, the CDR3 is TGTGCCAGCAGCCAAGGAGAAGGCGGGGTATCCACCTACGAGCAGTACTTC. Translated, it gives CASSQGEGGVSTYEQYF.

V gene TRBV27 combines with J gene TRBJ2-1; TRBD2 matches 12 bases. The CDR3 is 17 residues long. V lost 5 bases and J lost 4; bases outside the gene matches: 9. The germline V gene encodes CDR1 MNHEY and CDR2 SMNVEV (reference sequence). The DNA of the CDR3 is TGTGCCAGCAGTCCCTACTCTAGCGGGAGGGAGTACAATGAGCAGTTCTTC. This translates into CASSPYSSGREYNEQFF.

This clone has only a few counts. V and J are TRBV19 and TRBJ2-7, with 8 bases that match TRBD1. The V and J ends lost 2 bases and 3 bases, in that order; junction bases with no gene match: 6. Germline lookup yields CDR1 LNHDA and CDR2 SQIVND (reference sequence). The CDR3 is made up of 15 amino acids. The CDR3 loop reads CASSIIRDRNYEQYF. Written as DNA, the CDR3 is TGTGCCAGTAGTATAATCCGGGACAGGAACTACGAGCAGTACTTC.

This clone was counted a few times. The rearrangement uses TRBV29-1 and TRBJ2-7; 8 bases fit TRBD2. The CDR3 has 13 residues. Trimming at V came to 7 bases and at J to 2 bases, leaving 7 bases not matched to a gene. In germline, CDR1 is SQVTM, CDR2 ANQGSEA. The CDR3 here is CSAYSGVTYEQYF. The DNA for the CDR3 is TGCAGCGCCTATAGCGGGGTCACCTACGAGCAGTACTTC.

V usage is TRBV5-1 and J usage is TRBJ1-1, with 7 bases aligning to TRBD1. Trimming cost V 0 bases and J 1 base; bases outside gene matches: 3. Germline V CDR1 and CDR2: SGHRS, YFSETQ. CDR3 length equals 15 residues. The CDR3 here is CASSLAQGGNTEAFF. As DNA, the CDR3 is TGCGCCAGCAGCTTGGCCCAGGGGGGGAACACTGAAGCTTTCTTT.

This chain joins TRBV7-2 and TRBJ1-2; a weak D match, TRBD1 (5 bases). V dropped 5 bases and J dropped 5 bases, with 18 bases sitting between them. The CDR3 length is 15 residues. Germline values: CDR1 SGHTA, CDR2 FQGNSA. The CDR3 loop reads CASSPTTGGSYGYTF. DNA of the CDR3: TGTGCCAGCAGCCCTACAACGGGGGGATCGTATGGCTACACCTTC.

The chain employs TRBV27 and TRBJ1-2; D possibly corresponds to TRBD1 (5 bases). CDR1 is MNHEY and CDR2 is SMNVEV in the germline V gene (reference sequence). V was shortened by 4 bases and J by 1 base, with 19 bases between the two germline ends. There are 17 residues in the CDR3. CDR3 coding DNA: TGTGCCAGCAGTTCTGCACAAGGGGCTTTAAGTAACTATGGCTACACCTTC. It yields the protein CASSSAQGALSNYGYTF.

The J gene is TRBJ2-7, the V gene TRBV11-1; D might be TRBD2 (6 bases). Trimming left V 1 base short and J 4 bases short, with 14 bases between. The CDR3 consists of 15 residues. Germline CDR1 is SGHAT and CDR2 is FQDESV (reference sequence). CDR3: CASSLVAGITYEQYF. The CDR3 DNA reads as TGTGCCAGCAGCTTAGTTGCGGGGATTACTTACGAGCAGTACTTC.

This clone was recorded only once. The chain has TRBV4-3 and TRBJ1-5; 10 nucleotides match TRBD1. V shed 0 bases, J shed 9 bases, and the junction held 5 bases outside the gene matches. The CDR3 is 15 amino acids. Germline CDR1 reads LGHNA; CDR2 reads YSLEER. CDR3 region: CASSQDGTGVWPQHF. Here the CDR3 DNA reads TGCGCCAGCAGCCAAGACGGGACAGGGGTCTGGCCCCAGCATTTT.

In DNA form, the CDR3 reads TGTGCCAGCAGCGGAGGGACAGGGGGCGGTAAGAGCAATCAGCCCCAGCATTTT. Amino acid sequence: CASSGGTGGGKSNQPQHF. The V gene is TRBV11-2, the J gene TRBJ1-5; 12 nucleotides line up with TRBD1. CDR3 length: 18 residues. V trimming: 5 bases; J trimming: 1 base; junction bases outside the gene matches: 9. From germline, CDR1 is SGHAT and CDR2 FQNNGV.

The V gene is TRBV7-2, the J gene TRBJ1-4; 7 nucleotides match TRBD1. Germline V gene data show CDR1 as SGHTA and CDR2 as FQGNSA. J was trimmed by 6 bases and V by 5 bases; bases with no gene match: 3. This CDR3 is 13 amino acids long. In nucleotides, the CDR3 is TGTGCCAGCAGCCTCAGGGGGGATGAAAAACTGTTTTTT. Protein: CASSLRGDEKLFF.

The chain employs TRBV6-1 and TRBJ2-7; 7 positions match TRBD1. The CDR3 covers 14 residues. Germline V gene sequence: CDR1 MNHNS, CDR2 SASEGT. With V trimmed by 6 bases and J by 3 bases, 8 bases remained unmatched. DNA for the CDR3: TGTGCCAGCAGCCCTAGGGGGCGCAACTACGAGCAGTACTTC. Translated: CASSPRGRNYEQYF.

The CDR3 loop reads CASSLGSGTREDTQYF. The CDR3 DNA sequence: TGTGCCAGCAGCTTAGGTTCCGGGACAAGGGAAGATACGCAGTATTTT. This chain uses TRBV7-9 with TRBJ2-3; possible D gene TRBD1, 6 bases. Trimming stripped 1 base from V and 5 bases from J, with 16 bases between. Germline V gives CDR1 SEHNR, CDR2 FQNEAQ (reference sequence). The CDR3 is made up of 16 amino acids.

The rearrangement uses TRBV28 and TRBJ1-3; 9 bases map to TRBD1. Germline V gene data show CDR1 as MDHEN and CDR2 as SYDVKM. Unmatched junction bases numbered 3, after V lost 6 bases and J lost 3 bases. This CDR3 comprises 14 residues. The chain's CDR3 is CASRGQGLGNTIYF. CDR3 in DNA: TGTGCCAGCAGGGGACAGGGTCTTGGAAACACCATATATTTT.

This chain links TRBV4-3 with TRBJ2-7; 9 bases map to TRBD2. Trimming cost V 2 bases and J 5 bases; bases outside gene matches: 13. Germline CDR1 and CDR2: LGHNA and YSLEER. CDR3 length equals 17 residues. The DNA for the CDR3 is TGCGCCAGCAGCCAAACCCGTACCGGGACTAGCTTCCACGAGCAGTACTTC. Residues: CASSQTRTGTSFHEQYF.